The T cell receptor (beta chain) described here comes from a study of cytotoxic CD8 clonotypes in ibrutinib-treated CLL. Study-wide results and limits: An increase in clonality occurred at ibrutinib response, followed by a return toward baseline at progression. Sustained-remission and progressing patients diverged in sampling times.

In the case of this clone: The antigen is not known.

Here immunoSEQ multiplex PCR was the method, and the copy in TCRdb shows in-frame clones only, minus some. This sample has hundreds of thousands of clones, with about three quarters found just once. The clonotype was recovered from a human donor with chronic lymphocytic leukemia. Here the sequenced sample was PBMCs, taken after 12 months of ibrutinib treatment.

The CDR3 loop reads CASRDRTGGLNEQFF. CDR3 coding DNA: TGTGCCAGCAGAGACAGGACAGGGGGCTTGAATGAGCAGTTCTTC. V is TRBV2 and J is TRBJ2-1, with 11 bases fitting TRBD1. V lost 6 bases and J lost 7; bases outside the gene matches: 8. This CDR3 is 15 amino acids long. The germline V gene has CDR1 SNHLY and CDR2 FYNNEI. The full variable domain, rest sourced from reference TRBV2 and TRBJ2-1, is EPEVTQTPSHQVTQMGQEVILRCVPISNHLYFYWYRQILGQKVEFLVSFYNNEISEKSEIFDDQFSVERPDGSNFTLKIRSTKLEDSAMYFCASRDRTGGLNEQFFGPGTRLTVL.